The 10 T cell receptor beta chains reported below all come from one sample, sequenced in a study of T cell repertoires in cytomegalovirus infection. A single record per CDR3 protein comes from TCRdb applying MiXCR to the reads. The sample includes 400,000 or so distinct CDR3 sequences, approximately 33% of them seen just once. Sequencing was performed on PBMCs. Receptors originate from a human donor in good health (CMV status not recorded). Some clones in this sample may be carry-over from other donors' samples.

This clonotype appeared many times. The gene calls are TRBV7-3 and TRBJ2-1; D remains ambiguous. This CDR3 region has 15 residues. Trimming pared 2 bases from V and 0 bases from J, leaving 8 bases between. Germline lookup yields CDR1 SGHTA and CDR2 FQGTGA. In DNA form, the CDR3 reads TGTGCCAGCAGCTTAGTGGCCAGCTCCTACAATGAGCAGTTCTTC. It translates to CASSLVASSYNEQFF.

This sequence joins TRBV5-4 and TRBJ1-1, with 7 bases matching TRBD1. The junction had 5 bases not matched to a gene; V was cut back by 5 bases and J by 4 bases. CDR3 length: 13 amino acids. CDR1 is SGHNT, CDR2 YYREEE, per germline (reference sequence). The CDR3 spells CASRKAGGTEAFF. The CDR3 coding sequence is TGTGCCAGCAGGAAAGCAGGGGGCACTGAAGCTTTCTTT.

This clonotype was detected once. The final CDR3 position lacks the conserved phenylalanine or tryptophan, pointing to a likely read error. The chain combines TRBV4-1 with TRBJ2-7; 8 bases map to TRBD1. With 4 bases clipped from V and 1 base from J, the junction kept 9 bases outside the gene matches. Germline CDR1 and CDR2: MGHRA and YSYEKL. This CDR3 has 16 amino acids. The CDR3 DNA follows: TGCGCCAGCAGCCCCTCCTCGACAGGGGTGTCCTACGAGCAGTACTTA. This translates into CASSPSSTGVSYEQYL.

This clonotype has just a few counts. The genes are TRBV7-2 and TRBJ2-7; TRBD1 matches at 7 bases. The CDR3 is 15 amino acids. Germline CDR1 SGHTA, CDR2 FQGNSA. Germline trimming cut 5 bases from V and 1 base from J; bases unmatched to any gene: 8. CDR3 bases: TGTGCCAGCAGCCTTGAGGGACAGACATCCTACGAGCAGTACTTC. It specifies CASSLEGQTSYEQYF.

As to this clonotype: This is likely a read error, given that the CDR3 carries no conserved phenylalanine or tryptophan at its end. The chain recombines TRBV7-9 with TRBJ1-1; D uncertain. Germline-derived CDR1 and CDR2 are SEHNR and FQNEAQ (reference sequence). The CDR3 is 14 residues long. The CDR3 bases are TGTGCCAGCAGCTTTTTTGGTGCGAACACGGAAGCTTTCTTG. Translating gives CASSFFGANTEAFL.

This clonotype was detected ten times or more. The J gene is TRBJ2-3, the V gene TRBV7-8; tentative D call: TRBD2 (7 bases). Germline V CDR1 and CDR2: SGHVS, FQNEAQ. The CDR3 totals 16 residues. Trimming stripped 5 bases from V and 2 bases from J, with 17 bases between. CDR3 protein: CASSPTRGAFTDTQYF. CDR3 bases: TGTGCCAGCAGCCCCACACGGGGGGCCTTCACAGATACGCAGTATTTT.

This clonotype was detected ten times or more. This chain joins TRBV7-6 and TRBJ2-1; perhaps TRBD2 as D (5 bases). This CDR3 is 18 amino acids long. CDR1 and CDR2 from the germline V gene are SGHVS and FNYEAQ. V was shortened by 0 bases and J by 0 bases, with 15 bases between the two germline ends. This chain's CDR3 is CASSLAEEDRYSYNEQFF. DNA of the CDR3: TGTGCCAGCAGCTTAGCGGAGGAGGACCGCTACTCCTACAATGAGCAGTTCTTC.

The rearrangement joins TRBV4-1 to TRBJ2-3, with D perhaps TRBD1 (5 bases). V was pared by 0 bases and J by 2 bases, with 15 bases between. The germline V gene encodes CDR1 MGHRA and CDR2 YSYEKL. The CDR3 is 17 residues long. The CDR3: CASSQEVGQTVTDTQYF. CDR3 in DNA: TGCGCCAGCAGCCAAGAGGTGGGCCAGACAGTCACAGATACGCAGTATTTT.

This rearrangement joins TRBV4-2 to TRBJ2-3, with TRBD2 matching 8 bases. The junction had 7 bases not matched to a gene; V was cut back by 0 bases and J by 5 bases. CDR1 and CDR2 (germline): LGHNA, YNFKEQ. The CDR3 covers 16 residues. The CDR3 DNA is TGTGCCAGCAGCCAAGATAGACGGGGGGGAGTAGATACGCAGTATTTT. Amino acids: CASSQDRRGGVDTQYF.

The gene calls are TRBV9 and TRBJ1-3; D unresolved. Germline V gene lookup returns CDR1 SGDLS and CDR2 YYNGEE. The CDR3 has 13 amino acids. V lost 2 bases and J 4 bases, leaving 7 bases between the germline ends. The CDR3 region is CASSVPEGNTIYF. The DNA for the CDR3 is TGTGCCAGCAGCGTCCCGGAAGGAAACACCATATATTTT.